Following are 24 T cell receptor beta chains from one sample sequenced in a study of blood T cell repertoires in COVID-19. This table comes from immunoSEQ multiplex PCR, and its TCRdb copy is limited to in-frame clones, with some not included. The sample lists a few hundred thousand clones; approximately 91% were seen once. The sequencing input was PBMCs or T cells enriched from blood (not recorded which). These receptors originate from a woman younger than 45 who had been exposed to COVID-19.

This rearrangement joins TRBV28 to TRBJ1-1; D gene unclear. The CDR3 length is 14 residues. Trimming cost V 5 bases and J 7 bases, with 17 bases left between them. The germline V gene encodes CDR1 MDHEN and CDR2 SYDVKM. The CDR3 nucleotides read TGTGCCAGCAGTCCGCCCCCTATTGGAGGTGAAGCTTTCTTT. Protein: CASSPPPIGGEAFF.

The gene calls are TRBV28 and TRBJ2-1, with D perhaps TRBD1 (5 bases). V lost 3 bases to trimming and J lost 0 bases, with 12 bases between them. Germline loops: CDR1 MDHEN, CDR2 SYDVKM. This CDR3 spans 16 amino acids. CDR3 in DNA: TGTGCCAGCAGTTTGGCGACAGCAAGCTCCTACAATGAGCAGTTCTTC. This codes for CASSLATASSYNEQFF.

The rearrangement joins TRBV25-1 to TRBJ2-2, with D possibly matching TRBD2 (6 bases). With 5 bases removed from V and 4 bases from J, the gap between germline ends came to 11 bases. CDR1 is MGHDK and CDR2 is SYGVNS in the germline V gene. The CDR3 length is 14 residues. Here the CDR3 DNA reads TGTGCCAGCAGTTTTGCCGGGGGCACCGGGGAGCTGTTTTTT. Its protein product is CASSFAGGTGELFF.

This sequence joins TRBV18 and TRBJ2-2, with D possibly TRBD2 on 6 matching bases. The V gene's germline CDR1 is KGHSH and CDR2 LQKENI. V lost 0 bases and J lost 5, with 10 bases in between. The CDR3 loop spans 15 amino acids. As DNA, the CDR3 is TGTGCCAGCTCACCACCCGCAGGGAGGACCGGGGAGCTGTTTTTT. It yields the protein CASSPPAGRTGELFF.

The gene calls are TRBV27 and TRBJ2-7; maybe TRBD1 (7 bases). Germline V gene data show CDR1 as MNHEY and CDR2 as SMNVEV (reference sequence). The length of the CDR3 is 13 residues. Trimming took off 4 bases at V and 4 bases at J, with 11 bases between the two ends. The CDR3 region has the DNA TGTGCCAGCAGTTGGCAGGGGGGTTACGAGCAGTACTTC. Amino acid sequence: CASSWQGGYEQYF.

On this clone itself: Other DNA sequences from this sample encode an identical CDR3 as well. This CDR3 reads CASSPNQPQHF. The DNA for the CDR3 is TGTGCCAGCAGTCCTAATCAGCCCCAGCATTTT. The rearrangement joins TRBV28 to TRBJ1-5, with no clear D. The V end lost 5 bases, the J end lost 4 bases, and 3 bases lay between the germline ends. The CDR3 runs 11 residues. The germline CDR1 and CDR2 sequences are MDHEN and SYDVKM.

The CDR3 loop is CASSRSGGAGELFF. In nucleotides, the CDR3 is TGTGCCAGCAGCCGGAGCGGAGGGGCCGGGGAGCTGTTTTTT. The chain recombines TRBV6-5 with TRBJ2-2; D might be TRBD2 (6 bases). There are 14 residues in the CDR3. Germline CDR1 and CDR2: MNHEY and SVGAGI. With 6 bases removed from V and 6 bases from J, the gap between germline ends came to 14 bases.

The CDR3 bases are TGCGCCAGCAGCTTGGCTGGGGACTTATACACTGAAGCTTTCTTT. Residues: CASSLAGDLYTEAFF. The chain employs TRBV5-1 and TRBJ1-1, with D possibly being TRBD1 (5 bases). CDR3 length equals 15 residues. Germline loops: CDR1 SGHRS, CDR2 YFSETQ. The germline V and J ends were trimmed by 0 bases and 3 bases, with 12 bases remaining between them.

V and J are TRBV9 and TRBJ2-5; tentatively, D is TRBD1 (5 bases). Germline loops: CDR1 SGDLS, CDR2 YYNGEE. This CDR3 has 14 residues. V lost 0 bases and J lost 2, with 8 bases in between. This CDR3 reads CASSVGQQQETQYF. DNA for the CDR3: TGTGCCAGCAGCGTAGGACAGCAACAAGAGACCCAGTACTTC.

The gene calls are TRBV3-1 (or the pseudogene TRBV3-2) and TRBJ2-1; 12 bases line up with TRBD2. The germline CDR1 and CDR2 sequences are LGHDT and YNNKEL (reference sequence). The CDR3 loop spans 16 amino acids. V shed 4 bases, J shed 7 bases, and the junction held 8 bases outside the gene matches. The CDR3 coding sequence is TGTGCCAGCAGCCCGCCTAGCGGGAGGGGTAGGAATGAGCAGTTCTTC. It yields the protein CASSPPSGRGRNEQFF.

This chain connects TRBV12-5 to TRBJ2-7; 7 nucleotides align to TRBD1. V gave up 4 bases and J gave up 0 bases; unmatched junction bases: 6. The CDR3 length is 15 residues. Germline V gives CDR1 LGHNT, CDR2 FRNRAP. The CDR3 region has the DNA TGTGCTAGTGGTTGGGCCGGGACAGACTCCTACGAGCAGTACTTC. Its protein product is CASGWAGTDSYEQYF. The full variable domain, completed using reference TRBV12-5 and TRBJ2-7, is DARVTQTPRHKVTEMGQEVTMRCQPILGHNTVFWYRQTMMQGLELLAYFRNRAPLDDSGMPKDRFSAEMPDATLATLKIQPSEPRDSAVYFCASGWAGTDSYEQYFGPGTRLTVT.

The gene calls are TRBV28 and TRBJ2-7; 8 positions agree with TRBD1. This CDR3 has 14 amino acids. Germline V gene lookup returns CDR1 MDHEN and CDR2 SYDVKM. Trimming cost V 4 bases and J 4 bases; bases outside gene matches: 6. This CDR3 reads CASSSTGDGYEQYF. The CDR3 region has the DNA TGTGCCAGCAGTTCGACAGGGGACGGATACGAGCAGTACTTC.

This clone was recorded only once. The chain combines TRBV4-2 with TRBJ2-1; 14 bases align to TRBD2. The CDR3 extends over 15 amino acids. Germline V gives CDR1 LGHNA, CDR2 YNFKEQ. V was pared by 4 bases and J by 6 bases, with 2 bases of the junction left unmatched. CDR3 coding DNA: TGTGCCAGCAGCCGACTAGCGGGAGGGCCCAATGAGCAGTTCTTC. It yields the protein CASSRLAGGPNEQFF.

The chain joins TRBV28 to TRBJ1-5; 8 nucleotides match TRBD1. Germline loops: CDR1 MDHEN, CDR2 SYDVKM. The CDR3 loop spans 16 amino acids. The J segment lost 7 bases and the V segment lost 2 bases, leaving 10 bases of the junction unmatched. CDR3 region: CASSLETGTGAQPQHF. The CDR3 DNA reads as TGTGCCAGCAGTTTAGAAACCGGGACAGGCGCCCAGCCCCAGCATTTT.

The chain uses TRBV5-8 and TRBJ1-1; unclear D gene. Germline V lookup: CDR1 SGHTS, CDR2 YDEGEE. This CDR3 is built from 14 residues. V gave up 2 bases and J gave up 11 bases, with 19 bases separating them. CDR3 in amino acids: CASSLTATPREAFF. In DNA form, the CDR3 reads TGTGCCAGCAGCTTAACCGCCACCCCGAGGGAGGCTTTCTTT.

The rearrangement joins TRBV9 to TRBJ2-5; D is possibly TRBD1 (6 bases). Germline assignment: CDR1 SGDLS and CDR2 YYNGEE. V was pared by 3 bases and J by 2 bases, with 14 bases between. The CDR3 extends over 15 amino acids. The CDR3 protein is CASSALWTEQETQYF. The CDR3 nucleotides are TGTGCCAGCAGCGCCTTATGGACAGAACAAGAGACCCAGTACTTC.

The chain has TRBV5-5 and TRBJ2-7, with 13 bases identical to TRBD2. CDR1 is SGHKS and CDR2 is YYEKEE in the germline V gene (reference sequence). The CDR3 has 20 amino acids. Trimming took 5 bases from V and 2 from J; bases not matched to a gene: 19. The CDR3 reads CASRPPAGLAGSIQAYEQYF. In DNA form, the CDR3 reads TGTGCCAGCAGGCCACCGGCGGGACTAGCGGGGTCGATACAAGCCTACGAGCAGTACTTC.

This chain connects TRBV29-1 to TRBJ1-5, with D perhaps matching TRBD1 (5 bases). The CDR3 is made up of 13 amino acids. The germline V gene has CDR1 SQVTM and CDR2 ANQGSEA. The V end lost 7 bases, the J end lost 6 bases, and 16 bases lay between the germline ends. As DNA, the CDR3 is TGCAGCGCCCGGGGCGGGGCCGGTCAGCCCCAGCATTTT. Translated: CSARGGAGQPQHF.

The chain employs TRBV28 and TRBJ2-5; 9 nucleotides agree with TRBD1. V trimming: 4 bases; J trimming: 4 bases; junction bases outside the gene matches: 7. This CDR3 has 15 residues. Germline V gene data show CDR1 as MDHEN and CDR2 as SYDVKM. DNA of the CDR3: TGTGCCAGCAGTTCTCCCCCGGACAGGGGAGAGACCCAGTACTTC. Its protein product is CASSSPPDRGETQYF.

This clone has just one count. This sequence joins TRBV11-2 and TRBJ1-2; D remains ambiguous. Trimming cost V 4 bases and J 7 bases, with 16 bases left between them. The CDR3 is 14 residues long. Germline-derived CDR1 and CDR2 are SGHAT and FQNNGV. The DNA for the CDR3 is TGTGCCAGCAGCTCAGGAGTAGGGAGATTTGGCTACACCTTC. It specifies CASSSGVGRFGYTF.

The rearrangement joins TRBV19 to TRBJ1-2; weak D call: TRBD1 (6 bases). The CDR3 runs 13 residues. Germline CDR1 is LNHDA and CDR2 is SQIVND (reference sequence). Deletions cut 4 bases from V and 4 bases from J, with 10 bases between. In DNA, the CDR3 is TGTGCCAGTAGTACGACAGGATCCTATGGCTACACCTTC. Translating gives CASSTTGSYGYTF. The complete variable domain, with remaining parts taken from reference TRBV19 and TRBJ1-2, reads DGGITQSPKYLFRKEGQNVTLSCEQNLNHDAMYWYRQDPGQGLRLIYYSQIVNDFQKGDIAEGYSVSREKKESFPLTVTSAQKNPTAFYLCASSTTGSYGYTFGSGTRLTVV.

This chain uses TRBV9 with TRBJ2-1; 12 bases are a match to TRBD2. The V gene's germline CDR1 is SGDLS and CDR2 YYNGEE. V shed 0 bases, J shed 12 bases, and the junction held 10 bases outside the gene matches. The CDR3 contains 16 residues. CDR3 region: CASSVGPGGTSGPQFF. The CDR3 coding sequence is TGTGCCAGCAGCGTAGGTCCAGGCGGGACTAGCGGGCCGCAGTTCTTC.

This clone was seen a handful of times. J is TRBJ2-7 and V is TRBV6-5; perhaps TRBD2 as D (5 bases). The length of the CDR3 is 14 residues. Trimming stripped 3 bases from V and 2 bases from J, with 11 bases between. Germline V gives CDR1 MNHEY, CDR2 SVGAGI. CDR3 nucleotides: TGTGCCAGCAGTTATTCCGGGGTCCCCTACGAGCAGTACTTC. Protein: CASSYSGVPYEQYF.

The J gene is TRBJ1-2, the V gene TRBV6-5; a possible D gene is TRBD1 (5 bases). The V and J ends lost 7 bases and 2 bases respectively, with 14 bases between them. Germline lookup yields CDR1 MNHEY and CDR2 SVGAGI. The CDR3 is 14 amino acids. The CDR3 sequence: CASTRAGRNYGYTF. The DNA for the CDR3 is TGTGCCAGCACTCGGGCAGGGCGAAACTATGGCTACACCTTC.